The sequence of this T cell receptor (beta chain) was determined in a study of blood T cell repertoires in COVID-19. Study-level background: There were acute and convalescent COVID-19 samples, and they came from the United States, Italy and Spain. Sample material is recorded as cDNA or gDNA derived from T cells, B-cell-depleted T cells, or PBMCs.

This clone has just one count. Those enrolled in Seattle joined during active infection and were followed longitudinally afterward. In the original analysis: Amplifying reference gene primers gave estimates of nucleated cell counts. Assay used: immunoSEQ multiplex PCR; TCRdb lists only in-frame clones, some missing. V and J calls and clone size come straight from that table; D and trimming were deduced from the DNA. This table holds approximately 150,000 clones, roughly 91% found once. Trimming stripped 2 bases from V and 2 bases from J, with 16 bases between. CDR3 length: 17 amino acids. In germline, CDR1 is LNHDA, CDR2 SQIVND (reference sequence).

The chain employs TRBV19 and TRBJ1-5, with a possible D match to TRBD1 (5 bases). The sample comprised peripheral blood. The receptor's source is a man younger than 35 with COVID-19, enrolled during active disease. DNA of the CDR3: TGTGCCAGTAGTATAAGCGGACTCAGGGAGGGCAATCAGCCCCAGCATTTT. This codes for CASSISGLREGNQPQHF. The variable domain in full, with the rest retrieved from reference TRBV19 and TRBJ1-5, is DGGITQSPKYLFRKEGQNVTLSCEQNLNHDAMYWYRQDPGQGLRLIYYSQIVNDFQKGDIAEGYSVSREKKESFPLTVTSAQKNPTAFYLCASSISGLREGNQPQHFGDGTRLSIL.